The 22 T cell receptor beta chains listed next were all sequenced from one sample in a study of CD8+CD57+ T cells in acquired aplastic anemia. TCR beta VDJ and CDR3 were profiled, and genomic DNA was the template. TCRdb re-called the reads through MiXCR, storing one row per CDR3 protein. The sample holds around 150,000 distinct CDR3 sequences, approximately 41% seen once. The source material was sorted CD4+, CD8+, or CD8+CD57+ T cells (not recorded which) from PBMCs. These receptors were obtained from a human donor in good health, serving as a control.

The rearrangement joins TRBV7-6 to TRBJ1-6, with D possibly TRBD1 on 5 matching bases. CDR3 length: 14 residues. Trimming removed 10 bases from V and 7 bases from J, with 17 bases in between. CDR1 and CDR2 (germline): SGHVS, FNYEAQ. CDR3 coding DNA: TGTGCCAACACCCTCCTGGCAGGGAATTCACCCCTCCACTTT. Amino acids: CANTLLAGNSPLHF.

As to this clonotype: A much more abundant neighbour one base away suggests this may be a read error. V and J are TRBV2 and TRBJ1-2; D gene ambiguous. Trimming pared 6 bases from V and 4 bases from J, leaving 15 bases between. Germline CDR1 reads SNHLY; CDR2 reads FYNNEI. CDR3 length: 14 residues. The CDR3 reads CASSLDVASYGYTF. CDR3 nucleotides: TGTGCCAGCAGCTTGGACGTGGCTAGCTATGGCTACACCTTC.

CDR3 sequence (DNA): TGTGCCTGGAGTTCTACAGGGGGCAAGACTGAAGCTTTCTTT. It translates to CAWSSTGGKTEAFF. The chain employs TRBV30 and TRBJ1-1; 9 positions agree with TRBD1. The CDR3 consists of 14 residues. V lost 2 bases to trimming and J lost 5 bases; unmatched junction nucleotides: 6. Germline V gene sequence: CDR1 GTSNPN, CDR2 SVGIG (reference sequence).

This clonotype has ten or more counts. This sequence joins TRBV28 and TRBJ1-2, with 8 bases fitting TRBD1. The trim removed 5 bases at V and 2 bases at J, leaving 7 bases unmatched. The CDR3 has 15 residues. Germline lookup yields CDR1 MDHEN and CDR2 SYDVKM. DNA of the CDR3: TGTGCCAGCAGTCCGCAGGGGGCGTGGAACTATGGCTACACCTTC. Its protein is CASSPQGAWNYGYTF.

The chain has TRBV5-1 and TRBJ2-3; TRBD2 agrees at 10 bases. The CDR3 is 13 residues long. Germline values: CDR1 SGHRS, CDR2 YFSETQ. The V and J ends lost 0 bases and 12 bases, in that order; junction bases with no gene match: 4. This CDR3 reads CASSLVLAGDQYF. The CDR3, as DNA: TGCGCCAGCAGCTTGGTGCTAGCGGGGGATCAGTATTTT.

Concerning this clonotype: In this CDR3 the conserved last residue, phenylalanine or tryptophan, is missing, so a read error is likely. The DNA is left out, because the CDR3 cannot be placed on it with certainty; the CDR3 is given as TCRdb lists it. The chain recombines TRBV29-1 with TRBJ2-1. Per germline, CDR1 SQVTM and CDR2 ANQGSEA. Termini included, the CDR3 measures 15 amino acids. The CDR3 sequence is CSADEAGSSYNEQFL.

This clonotype was detected once. The genes are TRBV10-1 and TRBJ1-1; TRBD1 is a possible D gene (6 bases). The CDR3 totals 13 residues. The V gene's germline CDR1 is WNHNN and CDR2 SYGVQD (reference sequence). Trimming pared 6 bases from V and 2 bases from J, leaving 10 bases between. This CDR3 is CASRRTANTEAFF. The CDR3 nucleotides are TGCGCCAGCAGAAGGACAGCAAACACTGAAGCTTTCTTT.

This clonotype has ten or more counts. CDR3 sequence (DNA): TGCGCCAGCAGCCCAAAGCGGGACAGTCACTCCTACGAGCAGTACTTC. Translation gives CASSPKRDSHSYEQYF. V is TRBV5-1 and J is TRBJ2-7; D tentatively fits TRBD1 or TRBD2 (7 bases each). The CDR3 has 16 residues. The V gene lost 4 bases and the J gene lost 0 bases, with 17 bases spanning the gap. CDR1 is SGHRS and CDR2 is YFSETQ in the germline V gene. The full variable domain, completed using reference TRBV5-1 and TRBJ2-7, is KAGVTQTPRYLIKTRGQQVTLSCSPISGHRSVSWYQQTPGQGLQFLFEYFSETQRNKGNFPGRFSGRQFSNSRSEMNVSTLELGDSALYLCASSPKRDSHSYEQYFGPGTRLTVT.

This clonotype was detected only once. The chain employs TRBV5-1 and TRBJ1-1; possibly TRBD1 for D (5 bases). Germline-derived CDR1 and CDR2 are SGHRS and YFSETQ. V shed 4 bases and J shed 2 bases, with 12 bases lying between them. CDR3 length: 14 residues. The CDR3 loop reads CASSLRQFNTEAFF. Written as DNA, the CDR3 is TGCGCCAGCAGCCTAAGACAGTTCAACACTGAAGCTTTCTTT.

Concerning this clonotype: Just one base apart from a much larger clone, this may be a read error. The chain employs TRBV4-2 and TRBJ1-1; D gene uncertain. V was trimmed by 2 bases and J by 4 bases, leaving 17 bases between them. Germline V gene sequence: CDR1 LGHNA, CDR2 YNFKEQ. This CDR3 has 16 residues. In DNA form, the CDR3 reads TGTGCCAGCAGCCAACCGGGCCATAGGTACGGCACTGAAGCTTTCTTT. Protein: CASSQPGHRYGTEAFF.

The chain couples TRBV25-1 to TRBJ1-6, with a possible D match to TRBD1 (5 bases). The CDR3 extends over 15 amino acids. Germline V CDR1 and CDR2: MGHDK, SYGVNS. Between the trimmed V and J ends, which lost 6 bases and 8 bases, there was a span of 17 bases. In nucleotides, the CDR3 is TGTGCCAGCAGCCCCACGGGCCGGGGGGATTCACCCCTCCACTTT. It is translated as CASSPTGRGDSPLHF.

This chain joins TRBV5-5 and TRBJ2-7; 8 bases are a match to TRBD1. Trimming at V came to 4 bases and at J to 1 base, leaving 7 bases not matched to a gene. Germline assignment: CDR1 SGHKS and CDR2 YYEKEE (reference sequence). This CDR3 is built from 15 residues. Here the CDR3 DNA reads TGTGCCAGCAGCACCCGGACAGGGATGTCCTACGAGCAGTACTTC. Its protein is CASSTRTGMSYEQYF.

This clonotype was seen ten or more times. This sequence joins TRBV19 and TRBJ2-3; D gene ambiguous. The V end was cut by 6 bases, the J end by 4 bases, with 14 bases between. This CDR3 contains 14 residues. Per germline, CDR1 LNHDA and CDR2 SQIVND (reference sequence). DNA of the CDR3: TGTGCCAGTAGGGCTAGGGCCGTAGCAGATACGCAGTATTTT. Protein: CASRARAVADTQYF.

The V gene is TRBV7-9, the J gene TRBJ1-6, with 7 nucleotides matching TRBD1. Germline lookup yields CDR1 SEHNR and CDR2 FQNEAQ (reference sequence). This CDR3 comprises 15 residues. V trimming: 5 bases; J trimming: 10 bases; junction bases outside the gene matches: 11. The CDR3 reads CASSEDRVGPSPLHF. The CDR3 DNA reads TGTGCCAGCAGCGAAGACAGGGTAGGACCCTCACCCCTCCACTTT.

This clonotype was seen only once. The rearrangement links TRBV2 to TRBJ2-3; weak D call: TRBD2 (6 bases). Trimming shortened V by 7 bases and J by 2 bases, and 13 bases separated the two germline ends. The germline V gene has CDR1 SNHLY and CDR2 FYNNEI. The CDR3 is made up of 14 amino acids. The CDR3 bases are TGTGCCAGCAAGGAGGGGTCCCCCACAGATACGCAGTATTTT. Amino acids: CASKEGSPTDTQYF.

Note on this clonotype: Being one base from a much bigger clone, this may be a read error. The CDR3 coding sequence is TGTGCCAGCAGTGGGGCCTGGGGGCCCAGCTATGGCTACACCTTC. Encoded protein: CASSGAWGPSYGYTF. The rearrangement joins TRBV2 to TRBJ1-2, with D maybe TRBD1 (6 bases). With 4 bases removed from V and 4 bases from J, the gap between germline ends came to 16 bases. The CDR3 runs 15 residues. Germline values: CDR1 SNHLY, CDR2 FYNNEI.

This sequence joins TRBV11-2 and TRBJ2-7; 10 bases are shared with TRBD2. The CDR3 runs 17 residues. CDR1 SGHAT and CDR2 FQNNGV come from the germline V gene. Trimming at V came to 1 base and at J to 2 bases, leaving 8 bases not matched to a gene. DNA of the CDR3: TGTGCCAGCAGCTTAGGGGTACTAGCGGGAACCCCCTACGAGCAGTACTTC. Its translation is CASSLGVLAGTPYEQYF.

This clonotype was detected ten times or more. The V gene is TRBV6-1, the J gene TRBJ1-1; D is perhaps TRBD1 (5 bases). The germline CDR1 and CDR2 sequences are MNHNS and SASEGT. The CDR3 is 15 residues long. The V and J ends lost 5 bases and 6 bases respectively, with 19 bases between them. The CDR3 DNA reads TGTGCCAGCAGTCCCGGGACTCAGACCGGCGCTGAAGCTTTCTTT. Encoded protein: CASSPGTQTGAEAFF.

This clonotype was picked up many times. The J gene is TRBJ2-3, the V gene TRBV9; 8 bases are a match to TRBD2. There are 17 residues in the CDR3. CDR1 SGDLS and CDR2 YYNGEE come from the germline V gene. V gave up 0 bases and J gave up 2 bases; unmatched junction bases: 8. The CDR3 here is CASSVGPRTSFTDTQYF. Here the CDR3 DNA reads TGTGCCAGCAGCGTAGGCCCCAGGACTAGCTTCACAGATACGCAGTATTTT.

The CDR3 here is CAIRWTDRVYGYTF. The CDR3 DNA sequence: TGTGCCATCAGGTGGACGGACAGGGTCTATGGCTACACCTTC. This chain links TRBV10-3 with TRBJ1-2; 8 bases match TRBD1. The CDR3 runs 14 residues. J lost 4 bases, V lost 6 bases, and 7 bases had no gene match. Germline V gene sequence: CDR1 ENHRY, CDR2 SYGVKD.

The chain carries TRBV5-4 and TRBJ2-7, with TRBD1 matching 9 bases. Per germline, CDR1 SGHNT and CDR2 YYREEE (reference sequence). Trimming at V came to 7 bases and at J to 4 bases, leaving 9 bases not matched to a gene. The CDR3 has 14 amino acids. The CDR3 sequence is CASSRQGGAYEQYF. The CDR3 DNA reads TGTGCCAGCTCACGACAGGGGGGAGCTTACGAGCAGTACTTC.

Of note for this clonotype: It is unclear where the CDR3 begins or ends on the DNA, so no DNA is shown, and the CDR3 is as TCRdb lists it. The chain combines TRBV20-1 with TRBJ1-2; the table calls TRBD1, which could not be checked here. The CDR3 is 14 residues long, counting both termini. The V gene's germline CDR1 is DFQATT and CDR2 SNEGSKA (reference sequence). The CDR3 sequence: CSATGRQGGYGCTF.